Included here is one TCR beta chain sequence, with context. Its antigen remains unknown. Sequenced by immunoSEQ multiplex PCR; TCRdb stores in-frame clones only, minus some. The sample has more than 35,000 clones; roughly 82% are singletons. This entry comes from a study of PD-L1 blockade in urothelial cancer. About the study: Prior exposure to chemotherapy in patients amounted to 0 to 3 regimens received. Across blood samples, T cells had a median count of around 150,000.

The study's findings and limits: A below-median TCR clonality in blood before treatment predicted better survival.

The sequenced sample was PBMCs, obtained around atezolizumab (anti-PD-L1) treatment. This TCR derives from a man in his sixties or seventies with urothelial cancer.

This CDR3 reads CASSWDLGAEKLFF. CDR3 DNA: TGCGCCAGCAGCTGGGATCTGGGGGCTGAAAAACTGTTTTTT. This chain links TRBV5-1 with TRBJ1-4, with D tentatively TRBD1 (6 bases). Germline CDR1 and CDR2: SGHRS and YFSETQ. V lost 3 bases, J lost 7 bases, and 13 bases lay in between. The CDR3 covers 14 residues.